A single sample gave rise to the 20 T cell receptor beta chains below, sequenced in a study of Graves' ophthalmopathy and Graves' hyperthyroidism. The authors amplified TCR beta CDR3 regions, and they did so from RNA transcripts for repertoire sequencing. First-round RT-PCR employed HTBI primers, with a second-round multiplex PCR after it. TCRdb re-called the multiplex PCR reads through MiXCR, storing one row per CDR3 protein. Of about 590,000 distinct CDR3 sequences in the sample, under 40% are singletons; the top ten hold about 4.2%. The sample consisted of peripheral blood or thyroid tissue (not recorded which). The receptors derive from an adult man with Graves' hyperthyroidism.

A word on this clonotype: One end of the junction is discordant with germline, which a read error may explain. The chain links TRBV20-1 to TRBJ1-2; 9 nucleotides line up with TRBD1. The CDR3 runs 18 residues. Germline V gives CDR1 DFQATT, CDR2 SNEGSKA (reference sequence). The CDR3 DNA reads TGCAGTGCTGGAGATCGTAGAGGGGACAGGGCCTTTTGGGGAGGCTACACCTTC. This translates into CSAGDRRGDRAFWGGYTF.

This sequence joins TRBV10-3 and TRBJ2-3, with 12 bases aligning to TRBD1. CDR3 length: 14 residues. CDR1 and CDR2 (germline): ENHRY, SYGVKD. J was trimmed by 4 bases and V by 8 bases; bases with no gene match: 4. CDR3 in amino acids: CAIRDRGQADTQYF. The CDR3 DNA follows: TGTGCCATCCGGGACAGGGGGCAGGCAGATACGCAGTATTTT.

The chain recombines TRBV20-1 with TRBJ1-2; D gene uncertain. The CDR3 length is 11 residues. Germline V gives CDR1 DFQATT, CDR2 SNEGSKA (reference sequence). V was pared by 5 bases and J by 3 bases, with 7 bases between. The CDR3 sequence: CSALRDYGYTF. The CDR3, as DNA: TGCAGTGCTCTCCGAGACTATGGCTACACCTTC.

This chain uses TRBV7-8 with TRBJ2-1; TRBD2 might be the D (5 bases). The CDR3 consists of 14 residues. CDR1 is SGHVS and CDR2 is FQNEAQ in the germline V gene. V was clipped by 5 bases and J by 7 bases, with 15 bases between them. The CDR3 DNA sequence: TGTGCCAGCAGCAAACTTGGGAGAGGGAATGAGCAGTTCTTC. Protein: CASSKLGRGNEQFF.

This clonotype was counted many times. The gene calls are TRBV10-3 and TRBJ1-5; D is perhaps TRBD1 (5 bases). The CDR3 length is 20 residues. Germline V lookup: CDR1 ENHRY, CDR2 SYGVKD. The V gene lost 2 bases and the J gene lost 0 bases, with 23 bases spanning the gap. The CDR3 DNA reads TGTGCCATCAGTGAGAATTGGGTTGGGGCAGCCTCGAATAGCAATCAGCCCCAGCATTTT. This gives the protein CAISENWVGAASNSNQPQHF.

In this sample, this clonotype turned up many times. This chain joins TRBV15 and TRBJ2-3; D ambiguous. Deletions cut 0 bases from V and 6 bases from J, with 4 bases between. Germline CDR1 is LNHNV and CDR2 is YYDKDF (reference sequence). The CDR3 totals 12 residues. The CDR3 DNA reads as TGTGCCACCAGCAGAGATGGGGATACGCAGTATTTT. This translates into CATSRDGDTQYF.

This clonotype was picked up many times. The chain uses TRBV10-3 and TRBJ2-7, with D uncertain. The CDR3 is 13 residues long. The germline CDR1 and CDR2 sequences are ENHRY and SYGVKD. Trimming pared 2 bases from V and 0 bases from J, leaving 5 bases between. The CDR3 sequence: CAISETPSYEQYF. The CDR3 coding sequence is TGTGCCATCAGTGAGACGCCCTCCTACGAGCAGTACTTC.

This clonotype appeared many times. The J gene is TRBJ1-1, the V gene TRBV5-1; tentatively, D is TRBD1 (6 bases). The CDR3 length is 13 residues. V was cut by 6 bases and J by 2 bases, with 11 bases left in between. In germline, CDR1 is SGHRS, CDR2 YFSETQ. CDR3 DNA sequence: TGCGCCAGCATGGACAGCTTAAACACTGAAGCTTTCTTT. Translated, it gives CASMDSLNTEAFF.

This clonotype was seen many times. As DNA, the CDR3 is TGTGCCAGCGGAAGGGGGGGCGGTACCTACGAGCAGTACTTC. Translation: CASGRGGGTYEQYF. This sequence joins TRBV12-3 or TRBV12-4 and TRBJ2-7; D perhaps matches TRBD2 (7 bases). This CDR3 is built from 14 residues. Trimming cost V 8 bases and J 2 bases, with 16 bases left between them.

There are many counts of this clonotype. The CDR3 region has the DNA TGTGCCAGCAGCTTAGATCGGGCGGACAGTGAAGCTTTCTTT. Translating it yields CASSLDRADSEAFF. The chain employs TRBV7-9 and TRBJ1-1, with a tentative D call TRBD1 (6 bases). Germline-derived CDR1 and CDR2 are SEHNR and FQNEAQ (reference sequence). Trimming cost V 1 base and J 7 bases, with 13 bases left between them. The CDR3 runs 14 residues.

The chain joins TRBV10-3 to TRBJ2-5; TRBD1 agrees at 8 bases. Trimming cost V 3 bases and J 3 bases; bases outside gene matches: 6. The CDR3 contains 15 residues. Germline CDR1 reads ENHRY; CDR2 reads SYGVKD. The CDR3: CAISEGGQGEETQYF. Here the CDR3 DNA reads TGTGCCATCAGTGAAGGAGGACAGGGAGAAGAGACCCAGTACTTC.

The CDR3, as DNA: TGTGCCAGCTCATTGGACAGGGTGAGGCCGAACACTGAAGCTTTCTTT. Residues: CASSLDRVRPNTEAFF. The chain combines TRBV2 with TRBJ1-1; the match to TRBD1 covers 8 bases. Looked up from germline, CDR1 is SNHLY and CDR2 is FYNNEI. After removal of 8 bases from V and 1 base from J, the junction contained 12 bases not matched to a gene. The CDR3 is 16 residues long.

About this clonotype itself: Since a much larger clone is just one base distant, this may be a read error. The chain joins TRBV19 to TRBJ2-7, with D unresolved. With 3 bases removed from V and 2 bases from J, the gap between germline ends came to 11 bases. Germline-derived CDR1 and CDR2 are LNHDA and SQIVND (reference sequence). The CDR3 runs to 14 residues. CDR3 amino acids: CASSIPRQTYEQYF. The CDR3 region has the DNA TGTGCCAGTAGTATCCCCAGGCAAACCTACGAGCAGTACTTC.

This clonotype came up many times. The chain carries TRBV6-1 and TRBJ1-1, with TRBD1 matching over 10 bases. The CDR3 loop spans 14 amino acids. Germline V gives CDR1 MNHNS, CDR2 SASEGT. The junction had 8 bases not matched to a gene; V was cut back by 7 bases and J by 6 bases. Written as DNA, the CDR3 is TGTGCCAGCACCCCGGACAGGGGGTGGGCTGAAGCTTTCTTT. Translated: CASTPDRGWAEAFF.

This clonotype was observed at least ten times. This rearrangement joins TRBV7-2 to TRBJ1-2; the D is unclear. There are 14 residues in the CDR3. CDR1 is SGHTA, CDR2 FQGNSA, per germline. Trimming took off 7 bases at V and 1 base at J, with 13 bases between the two ends. The CDR3 here is CASTQDVGNYGYTF. CDR3 bases: TGTGCCAGCACCCAAGACGTCGGTAACTATGGCTACACCTTC.

This chain connects TRBV6-6 to TRBJ2-6; 7 nucleotides agree with TRBD1. Germline CDR1 is MNHNY and CDR2 is SVGAGI (reference sequence). V was clipped by 5 bases and J by 0 bases; unmatched bases: 13. The CDR3 loop spans 19 amino acids. The CDR3, as DNA: TGTGCCAGCAGTCTCTCCGGCTGGGACAGAAGCTCTGGGGCCAACGTCCTGACTTTC. It translates to CASSLSGWDRSSGANVLTF.

In this sample, this clonotype turned up many times. This chain uses TRBV6-6 with TRBJ1-2; perhaps TRBD1 as D (6 bases). The CDR3 sequence is 14 residues long. V lost 8 bases and J 3 bases, leaving 16 bases between the germline ends. CDR1 and CDR2 (germline): MNHNY, SVGAGI (reference sequence). CDR3 loop: CASHHAGDDYGYTF. The CDR3 coding sequence is TGTGCCAGCCATCACGCAGGGGATGACTATGGCTACACCTTC.

The chain links TRBV19 to TRBJ1-2; D call uncertain. CDR3 size: 11 residues. The germline V and J ends were trimmed by 4 bases and 4 bases, with 4 bases remaining between them. From germline, CDR1 is LNHDA and CDR2 SQIVND (reference sequence). CDR3 sequence: CASSTVYGYTF. The CDR3 DNA is TGTGCCAGTAGTACAGTCTATGGCTACACCTTC.

On this clonotype itself: Just one base apart from a much larger clone, this may be a read error. This chain joins TRBV10-3 and TRBJ2-5, with TRBD1 as a possible D gene (5 bases). This CDR3 has 14 amino acids. Trimming cost V 3 bases and J 4 bases, with 12 bases left between them. Germline V gene data show CDR1 as ENHRY and CDR2 as SYGVKD. CDR3 nucleotides: TGTGCCATCAGTGAAACAGGTGAAGTAGAGACCCAGTACTTC. This encodes CAISETGEVETQYF.

There are a few counts of this clonotype. The chain joins TRBV6-5 to TRBJ1-2, with D uncertain. Germline loops: CDR1 MNHEY, CDR2 SVGAGI. The CDR3 sequence is 12 residues long. Trimming pared 3 bases from V and 8 bases from J, leaving 10 bases between. CDR3 sequence reads: CASSYPNGGYTF. The CDR3 nucleotides are TGTGCCAGCAGTTATCCTAACGGGGGCTACACCTTC.